This entry concerns a single T cell receptor beta chain. Antigen unknown. The table came from immunoSEQ multiplex PCR; TCRdb's copy has only in-frame clones and leaves some out. This table holds tens of thousands of clones, approximately 89% found once. This record belongs to a study of cytomegalovirus exposure and HLA in healthy donors. Study-level information: It was reported in a later analysis that the 120 validation repertoires used the same platform as the approximately 690 first-cohort repertoires. Findings of the study overall: Testing in vitro showed a few CMV-associated chains specific for CMV antigens. Among TCR beta chains, those listed as cytomegalovirus-associated numbered approximately 150.

The clonotype originates from a woman in her late teens or twenties in good health and CMV-seropositive. Input material: PBMCs.

The CDR3 sequence: CASSQRPTGNHSPLHF. The DNA for the CDR3 is TGCGCCAGCAGCCAACGGCCAACAGGGAATCATTCACCCCTCCACTTT. This rearrangement joins TRBV4-1 to TRBJ1-6, with a weak D call TRBD1 (6 bases). This CDR3 has 16 residues. The germline V and J ends were trimmed by 2 bases and 8 bases, with 16 bases remaining between them. Germline assignment: CDR1 MGHRA and CDR2 YSYEKL.